The clone carrying this T cell receptor (beta chain) turned up a few times. Its antigen is unidentified. The record originates from a study of T cell repertoires in cytomegalovirus infection. Study-level information: It can be stated that public TCR beta signatures indicated CMV infection as well as a matching HLA type. Broader study findings: In two of eight donors, the top clonotype was HLA-C-restricted CMV-specific.

TCRdb analysed the reads with MiXCR anew, one entry per CDR3 protein. The table shows around 740,000 distinct CDR3 sequences, with 35% occurring only once. Sequenced: PBMCs. The sequence was obtained from a human donor in good health (CMV status not recorded). Some clones in this sample may be carry-over from other donors' samples.

CDR3 DNA sequence: TGTGCCAGCAGCTTAGCGGGAAACGAATACATTCCCGACGGCAACTCCTACGAGCAGTACTTC. It encodes CASSLAGNEYIPDGNSYEQYF. The chain is built from TRBV7-4 and TRBJ2-7; no clear D. Germline V gene data show CDR1 as SGHVT and CDR2 as SQSDAQ. Trimming left V 0 bases short and J 0 bases short, with 27 bases between. This CDR3 region has 21 residues.